Given below is one T cell receptor beta chain in context. Its antigen is unknown. These data belong to a study of cytomegalovirus exposure and HLA in healthy donors. Study-wide results and limits: One later analysis reportedly identified an Asian-associated ancestry cluster that showed fewer N-insertions than the approximately 710-donor mean.

PCR used 60 Vbeta primers and 13 Jbeta primers. Only in-frame clones appear in the TCRdb table, and some are missing; sequencing was by immunoSEQ multiplex PCR. The sample shows fewer than 200,000 clones, around 72% of them seen only once. This CDR3 has 15 residues. Germline V CDR1 and CDR2: SGHRS, YFSETQ. V dropped 3 bases and J dropped 0; count of bases not matched to a gene: 3. The receptor was isolated from a female donor in good health and CMV-seronegative. The sample taken for sequencing was PBMCs. The V and J genes are TRBV5-1 and TRBJ1-3, with 7 bases matching TRBD1. The CDR3 DNA reads as TGCGCCAGCAGCTCGGGACAGCGCTCTGGAAACACCATATATTTT. Amino acid sequence: CASSSGQRSGNTIYF.